This passage covers 24 T cell receptor beta chains from one sample sequenced in a study of T cell repertoires in cytomegalovirus infection. TCRdb reprocessed the reads with MiXCR, giving one entry per CDR3 protein. The sample lists hundreds of thousands of distinct CDR3 sequences, roughly a third occurring once. These receptors' antigens are unknown. The starting material was cultured PBMCs, obtained from culture after CMV antigen stimulation. Receptors were obtained from a human donor in good health (CMV status not recorded). Some clones in this sample may be carry-over from other donors' samples.

The chain combines TRBV7-9 with TRBJ2-1, with 7 bases lining up with TRBD2. The trim removed 5 bases at V and 6 bases at J, leaving 10 bases unmatched. CDR1 is SEHNR, CDR2 FQNEAQ, per germline (reference sequence). The CDR3 is made up of 15 amino acids. As DNA, the CDR3 is TGTGCCAGCAGCCCCGCCGGCGGGAGCCTCAATGAGCAGTTCTTC. It encodes CASSPAGGSLNEQFF. The full variable domain, completed using reference TRBV7-9 and TRBJ2-1, is DTGVSQNPRHKITKRGQNVTFRCDPISEHNRLYWYRQTLGQGPEFLTYFQNEAQLEKSRLLSDRFSAERPKGSFSTLEIQRTEQGDSAMYLCASSPAGGSLNEQFFGPGTRLTVL.

This clonotype was seen a few times. V usage is TRBV7-3 and J usage is TRBJ1-1, with a tentative D call TRBD1 (5 bases). The V gene's germline CDR1 is SGHTA and CDR2 FQGTGA. The CDR3 is 13 amino acids. V lost 4 bases and J 7 bases, leaving 13 bases between the germline ends. CDR3 nucleotides: TGTGCCAGCAGCTCGGACACTCTTCTTGAAGCTTTCTTT. This sequence encodes CASSSDTLLEAFF. The full variable domain, rest sourced from reference TRBV7-3 and TRBJ1-1, is GAGVSQTPSNKVTEKGKYVELRCDPISGHTALYWYRQSLGQGPEFLIYFQGTGAADDSGLPNDRFFAVRPEGSVSTLKIQRTERGDSAVYLCASSSDTLLEAFFGQGTRLTVV.

This clonotype was picked up a small number of times. This sequence joins TRBV7-8 and TRBJ2-7; 7 bases line up with TRBD1. This CDR3 has 12 amino acids. V gave up 5 bases and J gave up 5 bases; unmatched junction bases: 3. Germline lookup yields CDR1 SGHVS and CDR2 FQNEAQ. CDR3 sequence: CASSQQGHEQYF. CDR3 DNA: TGTGCCAGCAGCCAACAGGGGCACGAGCAGTACTTC. Based on the CDR3 plus reference TRBV7-8 and TRBJ2-7, the full variable domain is GAGVSQSPRYKVAKRGQDVALRCDPISGHVSLFWYQQALGQGPEFLTYFQNEAQLDKSGLPSDRFFAERPEGSVSTLKIQRTQQEDSAVYLCASSQQGHEQYFGPGTRLTVT.

The V and J genes are TRBV4-3 and TRBJ1-6; TRBD1 is a possible D gene (6 bases). CDR1 LGHNA and CDR2 YSLEER come from the germline V gene. V was trimmed by 0 bases and J by 7 bases, leaving 22 bases between them. The CDR3 has 19 residues. The CDR3 is CASSQDLSARTVKNSPLHF. CDR3 in DNA: TGCGCCAGCAGCCAAGATTTGTCCGCCAGGACAGTGAAGAATTCACCCCTCCACTTT.

This clonotype was found a few times. V gene TRBV7-6 combines with J gene TRBJ2-1; 7 nucleotides line up with TRBD2. This CDR3 spans 16 amino acids. From germline, CDR1 is SGHVS and CDR2 FNYEAQ. Trimming removed 5 bases from V and 0 bases from J; junction bases left unmatched: 7. The CDR3 DNA is TGTGCCAGCAGCAAACTAGCGACCAGCTCCTACAATGAGCAGTTCTTC. Translating gives CASSKLATSSYNEQFF.

The chain recombines TRBV4-2 with TRBJ2-5; D is undetermined. This CDR3 is built from 15 residues. In germline, CDR1 is LGHNA, CDR2 YNFKEQ. The V gene lost 1 base and the J gene lost 4 bases, with 13 bases spanning the gap. The CDR3 nucleotides read TGTGCCAGCAGCCAAGCCCAGTATAAGCTAGAGACCCAGTACTTC. Encoded protein: CASSQAQYKLETQYF.

This clonotype was found many times. This chain links TRBV7-2 with TRBJ2-3; 8 bases align to TRBD1. Germline V gene data show CDR1 as SGHTA and CDR2 as FQGNSA. Losses at the gene ends were 2 bases for V and 4 bases for J; bases not matched to a gene: 5. The CDR3 length is 15 residues. In DNA form, the CDR3 reads TGTGCCAGCAGCTTAAGGCAGGGGGCAGCAGATACGCAGTATTTT. Its protein product is CASSLRQGAADTQYF.

The chain combines TRBV28 with TRBJ2-1, with D maybe TRBD2 (6 bases). Looked up from germline, CDR1 is MDHEN and CDR2 is SYDVKM. The V end was cut by 6 bases, the J end by 0 bases, with 18 bases between. The CDR3 is 17 residues long. The CDR3 sequence: CASRTSDPTSSYNEQFF. In nucleotides, the CDR3 is TGTGCCAGCAGGACTAGTGATCCTACGAGCTCCTACAATGAGCAGTTCTTC.

This clonotype was counted only a few times. The V gene is TRBV27, the J gene TRBJ2-5, with D perhaps being TRBD1 or TRBD2 (5 bases each). The CDR3 covers 13 residues. The V gene's germline CDR1 is MNHEY and CDR2 SMNVEV (reference sequence). V was trimmed by 6 bases and J by 7 bases, leaving 15 bases between them. CDR3: CASSGRGVGTQYF. CDR3 nucleotides: TGTGCCAGCAGCGGACGAGGGGTAGGGACCCAGTACTTC.

V usage is TRBV28 and J usage is TRBJ2-5, with 7 bases that match TRBD1. With V trimmed by 4 bases and J by 4 bases, 12 bases remained unmatched. Germline CDR1 and CDR2: MDHEN and SYDVKM. The CDR3 runs to 16 residues. The CDR3 sequence: CASSSPRQGRRETQYF. The DNA of the CDR3 is TGTGCCAGCAGTTCTCCTAGACAGGGCAGGAGAGAGACCCAGTACTTC. Full variable domain (outside the CDR3, taken from reference TRBV28 and TRBJ2-5): DVKVTQSSRYLVKRTGEKVFLECVQDMDHENMFWYRQDPGLGLRLIYFSYDVKMKEKGDIPEGYSVSREKKERFSLILESASTNQTSMYLCASSSPRQGRRETQYFGPGTRLLVL.

This clonotype was observed once. The V and J genes are TRBV7-2 and TRBJ2-7; D is unresolved. The germline CDR1 and CDR2 sequences are SGHTA and FQGNSA. The ends were cut back, 1 base at V and 4 bases at J, with 11 bases in the middle. This CDR3 region has 14 residues. CDR3 bases: TGTGCCAGCAGCTTAGGACCGCAGCTATACGAGCAGTACTTC. As protein: CASSLGPQLYEQYF.

This CDR3 reads CASSYSSVGAGELFF. The CDR3, as DNA: TGTGCCAGCAGTTACTCGAGCGTAGGGGCCGGGGAGCTGTTTTTT. This chain joins TRBV6-6 and TRBJ2-2; the D gene is possibly TRBD1 (5 bases). The CDR3 totals 15 residues. V lost 0 bases and J lost 6, with 11 bases in between. From germline, CDR1 is MNHNY and CDR2 SVGAGI (reference sequence).

The chain uses TRBV27 and TRBJ2-3, with 11 nucleotides matching TRBD2. This CDR3 has 16 residues. CDR1 is MNHEY, CDR2 SMNVEV, per germline (reference sequence). Losses at the gene ends were 5 bases for V and 2 bases for J; bases not matched to a gene: 6. The CDR3 nucleotides are TGTGCCAGCAGTCTCCTAGCGGGAGGTACCACAGATACGCAGTATTTT. It specifies CASSLLAGGTTDTQYF.

The table lists this clonotype with a few counts. The V gene is TRBV27, the J gene TRBJ2-7; 8 nucleotides line up with TRBD2. V lost 1 base to trimming and J lost 7 bases; unmatched junction nucleotides: 6. The CDR3 length is 14 residues. Germline CDR1 is MNHEY and CDR2 is SMNVEV (reference sequence). The CDR3 spells CASSLYAGGREQYF. In DNA form, the CDR3 reads TGTGCCAGCAGTTTATATGCGGGAGGTCGTGAGCAGTACTTC.

This clonotype was recorded a few times. The chain employs TRBV6-2 or TRBV6-3 and TRBJ1-5; TRBD1 matches at 8 bases. This CDR3 region has 15 residues. CDR1 and CDR2 from the germline V gene are MNHEY and SVGEGT. Trimming cost V 7 bases and J 4 bases; bases outside gene matches: 9. In nucleotides, the CDR3 is TGTGCCAGCACCGACTCGGGACAGGCTAATCAGCCCCAGCATTTT. It yields the protein CASTDSGQANQPQHF.

Details on this clonotype: At one end the junction does not follow the germline gene, possibly because of a read error. The J gene is TRBJ1-1, the V gene TRBV6-2 or TRBV6-3; D possibly corresponds to TRBD1 (5 bases). The length of the CDR3 is 15 residues. Germline CDR1 MNHEY, CDR2 SVGEGT. This chain's CDR3 is CASSREPGLNTEAFF. The CDR3 DNA sequence: TGTGCCAGCAGTCGTGAACCAGGGTTGAATACTGAAGCTTTCTTT.

The CDR3 nucleotides are TGTGCCAGCAGCCAAGAAGGGTCGGCAAGCGGGGGAATTTGGAATGAGCAGTTCTTC. This codes for CASSQEGSASGGIWNEQFF. The genes are TRBV4-2 and TRBJ2-1, with 8 bases lining up with TRBD2. Trimming cost V 0 bases and J 7 bases; bases outside gene matches: 17. CDR1 LGHNA and CDR2 YNFKEQ come from the germline V gene. The CDR3 totals 19 residues.

The chain combines TRBV6-2 or TRBV6-3 with TRBJ2-7; 8 bases match TRBD1. Germline CDR1 is MNHEY and CDR2 is SVGEGT. V lost 4 bases, J lost 1 base, and 9 bases stayed unmatched. The CDR3 covers 16 residues. The CDR3 protein is CASSSGGGIGSYEQYV. CDR3 in DNA: TGTGCCAGCAGTTCAGGGGGCGGAATCGGTTCCTACGAGCAGTACGTC.

The sample holds a few counts of this clonotype. The chain carries TRBV10-3 and TRBJ2-3, with D possibly being TRBD1 (6 bases). The CDR3 runs 14 residues. Per the germline V gene, CDR1 is ENHRY and CDR2 is SYGVKD. The ends were cut back, 7 bases at V and 4 bases at J, with 15 bases in the middle. CDR3 in amino acids: CAIKEGVRPDTQYF. Here the CDR3 DNA reads TGTGCCATCAAAGAGGGGGTCCGTCCAGATACGCAGTATTTT.

The rearrangement uses TRBV12-5 and TRBJ1-1; D remains unclear. This CDR3 has 16 residues. The germline V gene encodes CDR1 LGHNT and CDR2 FRNRAP. V was shortened by 1 base and J by 1 base, with 13 bases between the two germline ends. This chain's CDR3 is CASGLGGGRKNTEAFF. Written as DNA, the CDR3 is TGTGCTAGTGGTTTGGGGGGAGGGCGGAAGAACACTGAAGCTTTCTTT.

The sample holds a few counts of this clonotype. This rearrangement joins TRBV19 to TRBJ1-5; 7 bases match TRBD1. V lost 1 base to trimming and J lost 5 bases; unmatched junction nucleotides: 8. The CDR3 is 16 amino acids. CDR1 and CDR2 from the germline V gene are LNHDA and SQIVND (reference sequence). The CDR3 DNA is TGTGCCAGTAGTATAGGGACAGGTACCAGGCATCAGCCCCAGCATTTT. This codes for CASSIGTGTRHQPQHF.

This chain joins TRBV20-1 and TRBJ1-4; D may be TRBD1 (5 bases). CDR1 and CDR2 from the germline V gene are DFQATT and SNEGSKA (reference sequence). Trimming removed 5 bases from V and 8 bases from J, with 15 bases in between. This CDR3 has 13 amino acids. CDR3 amino acids: CSARAGESEKLFF. The CDR3 bases are TGCAGTGCTCGCGCGGGGGAAAGCGAAAAACTGTTTTTT.

The CDR3 DNA follows: TGTGCCAGCGTCTCTGGGTTTAACACTGAAGCTTTCTTT. It translates to CASVSGFNTEAFF. The chain joins TRBV12-3 or TRBV12-4 to TRBJ1-1; D gene uncertain. This CDR3 has 13 residues. V was cut by 8 bases and J by 2 bases, with 12 bases left in between.

This clonotype came up a few times. V gene TRBV7-8 combines with J gene TRBJ2-5, with D unresolved. The CDR3 is 14 residues long. The germline gives CDR1 SGHVS, CDR2 FQNEAQ. The V end was cut by 4 bases, the J end by 1 base, with 10 bases between. For the CDR3, the DNA is TGTGCCAGCAGCTCGACCCCCGCCCAAGAGACCCAGTACTTC. It yields the protein CASSSTPAQETQYF.